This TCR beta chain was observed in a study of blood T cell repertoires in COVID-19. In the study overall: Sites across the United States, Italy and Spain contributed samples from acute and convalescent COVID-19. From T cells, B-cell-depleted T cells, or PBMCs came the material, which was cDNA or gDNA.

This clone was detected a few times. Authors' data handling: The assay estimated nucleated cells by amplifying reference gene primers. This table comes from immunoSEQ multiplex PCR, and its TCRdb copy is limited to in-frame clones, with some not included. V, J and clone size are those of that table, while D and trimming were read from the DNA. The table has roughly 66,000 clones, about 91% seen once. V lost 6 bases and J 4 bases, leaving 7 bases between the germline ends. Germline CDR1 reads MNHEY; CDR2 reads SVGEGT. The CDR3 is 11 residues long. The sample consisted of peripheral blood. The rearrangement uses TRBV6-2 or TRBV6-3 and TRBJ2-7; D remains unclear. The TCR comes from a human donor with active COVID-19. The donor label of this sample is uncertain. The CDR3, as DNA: TGTGCCAGCAGCCTCGGGTACGAGCAGTACTTC. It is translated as CASSLGYEQYF.